Listed below are T cell receptor beta chains from one sample, sequenced in a study of CD8 T cells in Susac syndrome. A single record per CDR3 protein comes from TCRdb applying MiXCR to the immunoSEQ multiplex PCR reads. The table has some 200,000 distinct CDR3 sequences, around 96% seen once; the top ten hold roughly 0.1%. The sample consisted of CD4+ T cells from PBMCs. The receptors come from a human donor with multiple sclerosis. CDR3s include the opening cysteine and the closing phenylalanine or tryptophan. A D gene is named only where the DNA matches it firmly. A row's size may be missing; if present it is once, few, many or a size class.

CDR3 DNA | CDR3 protein | clone size | V gene | D gene | J gene
TGTGCCAGCAGCGTAGCAGCAGTCTCCTACGAGCAGTACTTC | CASSVAAVSYEQYF | once | TRBV9 | NA | TRBJ2-7
TGTGCCACATCCAAAGGGGGCGCGAATTACAATGAGCAGTTCTTC | CATSKGGANYNEQFF | NA | TRBV24-1 | TRBD1 | TRBJ2-1
TGTGCCAGCAGCTTGGGGACAGGGAGGCTAGGCGAGCAGTACTTC | CASSLGTGRLGEQYF | NA | TRBV5-4 | TRBD1 | TRBJ2-7
TGTGCCAGCACTCCTGACAGGGATCAGCCCCAGCATTTT | CASTPDRDQPQHF | NA | TRBV12-3/TRBV12-4 | TRBD1 | TRBJ1-5
TGTGCCTGGAGTTTTACCGGGGAGCTGTTTTTT | CAWSFTGELFF | NA | TRBV30 | NA | TRBJ2-2
TGTGCCAGCAGTATGTACCAAGAGACCCAGTACTTC | CASSMYQETQYF | NA | TRBV6-6 | NA | TRBJ2-5
TGCGCCAGCAGCTTGGGACAGGGGAGACCCCACTCCTACGAGCAGTACTTC | CASSLGQGRPHSYEQYF | NA | TRBV5-1 | TRBD1 | TRBJ2-7
TGCAGCGCCGCGGACAGGGTAAGATCCGAGCAGTACTTC | CSAADRVRSEQYF | NA | TRBV29-1 | TRBD1 | TRBJ2-7
TGTGCCGAGGGAGATTGGGGTCAGCCCCAGCATTTT | CAEGDWGQPQHF | once | TRBV30 | NA | TRBJ1-5
TGCAGTGCTATTCAACCGGGACGGGATAACACTGAAGCTTTCTTT | CSAIQPGRDNTEAFF | NA | TRBV20-1 | NA | TRBJ1-1
TGTGCCAGCAGCTTAGGGAGTGCAGAGCAAGAGACCCAGTACTTC | CASSLGSAEQETQYF | NA | TRBV7-9 | NA | TRBJ2-5
TGTGCCAGCAGCCAAGGGTACTACGAGCAGTACTTC | CASSQGYYEQYF | NA | TRBV3-1 | NA | TRBJ2-7
TGCGCCAGCAGCCGTGTGACTCACGGAGCAGATACGCAGTATTTT | CASSRVTHGADTQYF | NA | TRBV4-1 | NA | TRBJ2-3
TGCGCCAGCAGCTTGGGGCAGGGGCATGGCTACACCTTC | CASSLGQGHGYTF | NA | TRBV5-1 | NA | TRBJ1-2
TGTGCCAGCAGCCAAGGGCAGGGTCACCGTGACACCTTC | CASSQGQGHRDTF | NA | TRBV3-1 | NA | TRBJ1-2
TGCAGTGCTAGTGACGGGACACTAGCCAAAAACATTCAGTACTTC | CSASDGTLAKNIQYF | NA | TRBV20-1 | NA | TRBJ2-4
TGCGCCAGCAGCGCGGGGGACCAAGAGACCCAGTACTTC | CASSAGDQETQYF | NA | TRBV5-1 | TRBD2 | TRBJ2-5
TGCAGCATAGGAGGGCCAGAAGAGACCCAGTACTTC | CSIGGPEETQYF | once | TRBV29-1 | NA | TRBJ2-5
TGTGCCAATACGAACACAAGGGGACTCTTCTACGAGCAGTACTTC | CANTNTRGLFYEQYF | NA | TRBV25-1 | NA | TRBJ2-7
TGTGCCAGCAGTCCAGGGACTAGCAGGGTCGGTGAGCAGTTCTTC | CASSPGTSRVGEQFF | NA | TRBV27 | TRBD2 | TRBJ2-1
TGTGCCAGCAGTTTAGACTGGGGACTGAAAGAGACCCAGTACTTC | CASSLDWGLKETQYF | once | TRBV12-3/TRBV12-4 | NA | TRBJ2-5
TGCGCCAGCAGCCAGTTAGGACTAGCGTCTGGGGAGCTGTTTTTT | CASSQLGLASGELFF | NA | TRBV4-1 | TRBD2 | TRBJ2-2
TGTGCCAGCAAGCCATATGGGGGACTAGCGGGATGGAACGAGCAGTACTTC | CASKPYGGLAGWNEQYF | NA | TRBV28 | TRBD2 | TRBJ2-7
TGTGCCAGCACCTGGGACAGGGAGGCCTTTGATAGCTACACCTTC | CASTWDREAFDSYTF | once | TRBV2 | TRBD1 | TRBJ1-2
TGTGCCTGGAGTCCCCGAGCTCCCGGTGGCGAGCAGTTCTTC | CAWSPRAPGGEQFF | NA | TRBV30 | NA | TRBJ2-1
TGCGCCAGCAGCCTCCCCCGACAGGGCTCCTACGAGCAGTACTTC | CASSLPRQGSYEQYF | NA | TRBV5-1 | TRBD1 | TRBJ2-7
TGTGCCTGGAGTGTATGGGACAGGGCCATCCAGCCCCAGCATTTT | CAWSVWDRAIQPQHF | NA | TRBV30 | TRBD1 | TRBJ1-5
TGTGCCAGCAGGATGACAAGCCCTGGCGAGCAGTACTTC | CASRMTSPGEQYF | NA | TRBV2 | NA | TRBJ2-7
TGTGCCAGCAGCGCACAGGGGGCCCTAAGCACAGATACGCAGTATTTT | CASSAQGALSTDTQYF | NA | TRBV9 | TRBD1 | TRBJ2-3
TGTGCCAGCAGCCTTACCTGGGACACTGAAGCTTTCTTT | CASSLTWDTEAFF | NA | TRBV12-3/TRBV12-4 | NA | TRBJ1-1
TGTGCCTGGAGACTGGACAGACAACAAGAGACCCAGTACTTC | CAWRLDRQQETQYF | once | TRBV30 | NA | TRBJ2-5
TGTGCCAGCAGTAGGCCCGGGACTAGCGGAGATACGCAGTATTTT | CASSRPGTSGDTQYF | NA | TRBV28 | TRBD2 | TRBJ2-3
TGTGCCAGCAGTCCCCTCAGCGGATTCGATGAGCAGTTCTTC | CASSPLSGFDEQFF | NA | TRBV28 | NA | TRBJ2-1
TGCAGCGTTAACTCCGGGATTGGTGAAAAACTGTTTTTT | CSVNSGIGEKLFF | NA | TRBV29-1 | NA | TRBJ1-4
TGTGCCAGCAGGAGGGGATACGAGCAGTACTTC | CASRRGYEQYF | once | TRBV2 | NA | TRBJ2-7
TGTGCCAGCAGTGAATATCCAGGGACCTATGGCTACACCTTC | CASSEYPGTYGYTF | NA | TRBV25-1 | NA | TRBJ1-2
TGTGCCAGCAGCGTCCGGGACGATCAGTACTTC | CASSVRDDQYF | NA | TRBV7-9 | NA | TRBJ2-4
TGTGCCAGCAGTTTCGAGGGCCGGCAGCCCCAGCATTTT | CASSFEGRQPQHF | NA | TRBV12-3/TRBV12-4 | NA | TRBJ1-5
TGTGCCAGCAGCGCAAGACTAGCGGGGAGCACAGATACGCAGTATTTT | CASSARLAGSTDTQYF | NA | TRBV7-8 | TRBD2 | TRBJ2-3
TGTGCCAGCTTAGATGGGAGCTCCTACGAGCAGTACTTC | CASLDGSSYEQYF | NA | TRBV18 | NA | TRBJ2-7
TGCAGTGCTAGAGGGGACCGGGCGGTTGAGCAGTTCTTC | CSARGDRAVEQFF | NA | TRBV20-1 | NA | TRBJ2-1
TGCAGTGCTTGGACGGTCCCCTATGGCTACACCTTC | CSAWTVPYGYTF | NA | TRBV20-1 | NA | TRBJ1-2
TGTGCCAGCAGCCCGGACAGAAACAATGAGCAGTTCTTC | CASSPDRNNEQFF | NA | TRBV3-1 | NA | TRBJ2-1